This paragraph covers one TCR beta chain sequence. These data are taken from a study of blood T cell repertoires in COVID-19. Background on the study: Researchers got acute and convalescent COVID-19 samples from the United States, Italy and Spain.

Only in-frame clones appear in the TCRdb table, and some are missing; sequencing was by immunoSEQ multiplex PCR. The sample holds under 400,000 clones, 80% to 90% seen once. The CDR3 has 15 amino acids. V shed 6 bases, J shed 0 bases, and the junction held 7 bases outside the gene matches. Germline CDR1 and CDR2: SGHAT and FQNNGV. This chain links TRBV11-2 with TRBJ2-7, with 8 bases aligning to TRBD1. Sequenced: PBMCs or T cells enriched from blood (not recorded which). This TCR came from a woman between 40 and 50 years old with acute COVID-19. The CDR3: CASSHTGGVSYEQYF. CDR3 DNA: TGTGCCAGCAGTCATACAGGGGGTGTCTCCTACGAGCAGTACTTC.